The table lists the clone carrying this T cell receptor beta chain with a few counts. Its target is unknown. Using immunoSEQ multiplex PCR, the repertoire was profiled, and TCRdb retains in-frame clones only, with some absent. The data contain some 5,000 clones, less than 80% of them singletons. V lost 1 base, J lost 2 bases, and 6 bases lay in between. In germline, CDR1 is LGHNA, CDR2 YSLEER. This CDR3 has 14 amino acids. Histologic diagnosis was independently verified by two lung pathologists. The data were taken from a study of immune evolution from preneoplasia to lung adenocarcinoma. Study details: HLA loss of heterozygosity: around 6.5% AIS, about 15% MIA, about 32% ADC, none AAH.

Study findings and constraints: Normal lung had the highest top T cell clone frequencies. Later-stage lesions appeared to have more T cells, more diversity, less clonality.

This TCR derives from a person aged 50-75 years with lung adenocarcinoma. The sequenced sample was FFPE minimally invasive lung adenocarcinoma tissue. V usage is TRBV4-3 and J usage is TRBJ2-1; tentatively, D is TRBD2 (6 bases). In DNA, the CDR3 is TGCGCCAGCAGCCAAGGGACTACCTACAATGAGCAGTTCTTC. It specifies CASSQGTTYNEQFF.